The present T cell receptor beta chain was sequenced within a study of blood T cell repertoires in COVID-19. TCRdb's table, derived via immunoSEQ multiplex PCR, lists solely in-frame clones and lacks some. Of roughly 500,000 clones detected, 88% appear once; the ten largest clones hold over 1.5%. Participants had their cohort set by participant-reported clinical history. This CDR3 contains 14 residues. Germline CDR1 reads MNHEY; CDR2 reads SVGAGI. V was clipped by 5 bases and J by 4 bases, with 15 bases between them. The origin of this receptor is a woman between 40 and 50 years old who had recovered from COVID-19. Sequenced input: PBMCs or T cells enriched from blood (not recorded which). The chain joins TRBV6-5 to TRBJ2-7; perhaps TRBD2 as D (5 bases). The CDR3 region has the DNA TGTGCCAGCAGTAATCATCCGACGGGATACGAGCAGTACTTC. This encodes CASSNHPTGYEQYF.